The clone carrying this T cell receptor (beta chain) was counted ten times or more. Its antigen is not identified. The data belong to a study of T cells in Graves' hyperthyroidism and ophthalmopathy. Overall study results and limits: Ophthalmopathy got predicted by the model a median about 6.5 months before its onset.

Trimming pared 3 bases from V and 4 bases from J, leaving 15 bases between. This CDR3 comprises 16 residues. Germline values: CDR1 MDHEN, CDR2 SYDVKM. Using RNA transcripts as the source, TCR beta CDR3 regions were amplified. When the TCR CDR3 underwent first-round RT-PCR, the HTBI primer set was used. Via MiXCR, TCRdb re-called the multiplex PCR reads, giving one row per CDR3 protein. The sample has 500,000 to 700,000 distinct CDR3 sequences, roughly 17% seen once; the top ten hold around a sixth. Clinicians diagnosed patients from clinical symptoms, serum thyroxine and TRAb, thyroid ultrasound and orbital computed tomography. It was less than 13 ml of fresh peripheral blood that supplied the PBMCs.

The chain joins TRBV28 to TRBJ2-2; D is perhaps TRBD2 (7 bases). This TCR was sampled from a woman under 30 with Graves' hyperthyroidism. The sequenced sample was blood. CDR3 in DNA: TGTGCCAGCAGTTTGACGGGGGGCCGGAGCACCGGGGAGCTGTTTTTT. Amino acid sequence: CASSLTGGRSTGELFF. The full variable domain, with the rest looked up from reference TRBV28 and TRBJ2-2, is DVKVTQSSRYLVKRTGEKVFLECVQDMDHENMFWYRQDPGLGLRLIYFSYDVKMKEKGDIPEGYSVSREKKERFSLILESASTNQTSMYLCASSLTGGRSTGELFFGEGSRLTVL.